The clone carrying this T cell receptor (beta chain) was detected ten times or more. The antigen remains unidentified. The sample originates from a study of blood T cells in healthy people across ages. Trimming pared 5 bases from V and 0 bases from J, leaving 9 bases between. CDR1 and CDR2 (germline): SGHNT, YYREEE (reference sequence). The length of the CDR3 is 15 residues. Through a sample-barcoded 5' primer and a J-beta primer mix, a second PCR was run for about 6 to 11 cycles. TCRdb analysed the 5' RACE reads with MiXCR anew, one entry per CDR3 protein. The profile shows more than 800,000 distinct CDR3 sequences, roughly 26% of them singletons. Study-level points and caveats: Fewer expanded clones and more diversity marked long-lived versus aged donors. Unsorted PBMC material precluded a definitive naive versus antigen-experienced comparison. Age advanced and TCR beta diversity per million T cells fell, roughly linearly.

The sequence derives from a woman of 80 years or more in good health. Sequencing input: blood. V and J are TRBV5-4 and TRBJ2-6; D gene uncertain. As DNA, the CDR3 is TGTGCCAGCAGTACAGCCTCCTCTGGGGCCAACGTCCTGACTTTC. Protein product: CASSTASSGANVLTF.